The clone carrying this T cell receptor (beta chain) has only a few counts. The data originate from a study of beta chain features in type 1 diabetes. In the study overall: What patients shared with healthy donors was a similar profile of age, gender and cell yields.

Sequencing targeted expressed TCRB transcripts, as all isolated RNA had been reverse transcribed. Some clones are missing from TCRdb's copy, which holds only in-frame ones; the method was immunoSEQ multiplex PCR. The sample has around 250,000 clones, about 25% seen once; the top ten hold 3.5% to 4.5%. Material: central memory CD4+ T cells from blood. The sequence came from a man under 40 in good health.

The CDR3 loop reads CASSLGSTGLYEQYF. The CDR3 nucleotides read TGTGCCAGCAGCTTAGGATCAACAGGGTTGTACGAGCAGTACTTC. The genes are TRBV11-2 and TRBJ2-7, with D possibly TRBD1 on 6 matching bases. Germline V gives CDR1 SGHAT, CDR2 FQNNGV. The CDR3 totals 15 residues. Trimming shortened V by 1 base and J by 4 bases, and 14 bases separated the two germline ends.